The 27 T cell receptor beta chains reported below all come from one sample, sequenced in a study of T cell responses to AZD1222 COVID-19 vaccine. TCRdb's copy holds only in-frame clones and misses some; the assay was immunoSEQ multiplex PCR. The sample records roughly 160,000 clones, less than 95% being singletons. This specimen consisted of peripheral blood, obtained on day 0 of AZD1222 vaccination. These receptors were taken from an adult in good health.

V gene TRBV28 combines with J gene TRBJ2-6, with D unresolved. The CDR3 covers 16 residues. V lost 8 bases to trimming and J lost 1 base, with 15 bases between them. Germline CDR1 MDHEN, CDR2 SYDVKM. CDR3 amino acids: CASLRNFLSGANVLTF. Here the CDR3 DNA reads TGTGCCAGCCTCAGGAACTTCCTATCTGGGGCCAACGTCCTGACTTTC. The entire variable domain, with the rest obtained from reference TRBV28 and TRBJ2-6, is as follows: DVKVTQSSRYLVKRTGEKVFLECVQDMDHENMFWYRQDPGLGLRLIYFSYDVKMKEKGDIPEGYSVSREKKERFSLILESASTNQTSMYLCASLRNFLSGANVLTFGAGSRLTVL.

V is TRBV10-3 and J is TRBJ2-2; TRBD2 aligns across 10 bases. V shed 7 bases, J shed 4 bases, and the junction held 12 bases outside the gene matches. This CDR3 has 17 amino acids. Germline assignment: CDR1 ENHRY and CDR2 SYGVKD. CDR3 loop: CAIMVSSGSVGTGELFF. The CDR3 DNA follows: TGTGCCATCATGGTCTCTAGCGGGAGCGTGGGCACCGGGGAGCTGTTTTTT.

This chain connects TRBV7-9 to TRBJ2-2; D ambiguous. Germline values: CDR1 SEHNR, CDR2 FQNEAQ (reference sequence). This CDR3 region has 13 residues. V shed 1 base and J shed 6 bases, with 6 bases lying between them. The CDR3: CASSLDRSGELFF. CDR3 nucleotide sequence: TGTGCCAGCAGCTTAGATCGGTCCGGGGAGCTGTTTTTT.

The chain links TRBV27 to TRBJ1-1; no clear D. Trimming stripped 6 bases from V and 1 base from J, with 12 bases between. This CDR3 has 14 amino acids. Germline assignment: CDR1 MNHEY and CDR2 SMNVEV (reference sequence). The DNA for the CDR3 is TGTGCCAGCAGCCCCTCGGGGAGGAACACTGAAGCTTTCTTT. Its translation: CASSPSGRNTEAFF.

V is TRBV24-1 and J is TRBJ2-3, with 7 bases aligning to TRBD1. With 5 bases clipped from V and 2 bases from J, the junction kept 3 bases outside the gene matches. The germline gives CDR1 KGHDR, CDR2 SFDVKD. This CDR3 is built from 14 residues. The CDR3 DNA follows: TGTGCCACCAGTGTTGGGACAGACACAGATACGCAGTATTTT. Translated, it gives CATSVGTDTDTQYF.

The chain joins TRBV19 to TRBJ1-3, with TRBD1 as a possible D gene (6 bases). V shed 5 bases and J shed 0 bases, with 8 bases lying between them. The CDR3 extends over 14 amino acids. The germline CDR1 and CDR2 sequences are LNHDA and SQIVND (reference sequence). CDR3 residues: CASSLGASGNTIYF. Here the CDR3 DNA reads TGTGCCAGTAGTTTGGGGGCCTCTGGAAACACCATATATTTT. Variable domain in full (rest from reference TRBV19 and TRBJ1-3): DGGITQSPKYLFRKEGQNVTLSCEQNLNHDAMYWYRQDPGQGLRLIYYSQIVNDFQKGDIAEGYSVSREKKESFPLTVTSAQKNPTAFYLCASSLGASGNTIYFGEGSWLTVV.

The J gene is TRBJ2-1, the V gene TRBV11-3; 11 positions match TRBD1. Germline V CDR1 and CDR2: SGHNT, YENEEA. The CDR3 has 17 residues. V was clipped by 5 bases and J by 9 bases; unmatched bases: 15. DNA of the CDR3: TGTGCCAGCAGCCGAAATAGGGTGGACAGGGGGCGGGGTGAGCAGTTCTTC. Its translation: CASSRNRVDRGRGEQFF. The variable domain in full, with the rest retrieved from reference TRBV11-3 and TRBJ2-1, is EAGVVQSPRYKIIEKKQPVAFWCNPISGHNTLYWYLQNLGQGPELLIRYENEEAVDDSQLPKDRFSAERLKGVDSTLKIQPAELGDSAVYLCASSRNRVDRGRGEQFFGPGTRLTVL.

V usage is TRBV19 and J usage is TRBJ1-2; D uncertain. This CDR3 has 12 amino acids. The germline V gene encodes CDR1 LNHDA and CDR2 SQIVND (reference sequence). V lost 6 bases and J lost 5, with 10 bases in between. The chain's CDR3 is CASRTSPYGYTF. The CDR3 DNA sequence: TGTGCCAGTAGGACTTCGCCGTATGGCTACACCTTC.

This chain connects TRBV7-9 to TRBJ2-7, with 8 bases that match TRBD2. The CDR3 totals 18 residues. Losses at the gene ends were 5 bases for V and 2 bases for J; bases not matched to a gene: 17. Germline-derived CDR1 and CDR2 are SEHNR and FQNEAQ (reference sequence). CDR3 coding DNA: TGTGCCAGCAGCCACGGAACGGTGACTAGCGCTTTCCCCTACGAGCAGTACTTC. Its translation: CASSHGTVTSAFPYEQYF.

V usage is TRBV29-1 and J usage is TRBJ2-2; the D gene is possibly TRBD1 (6 bases). The CDR3 has 17 residues. CDR1 and CDR2 from the germline V gene are SQVTM and ANQGSEA. The V and J ends lost 0 bases and 3 bases respectively, with 17 bases between them. The CDR3 here is CSVEDKKGRGYTGELFF. The DNA for the CDR3 is TGCAGCGTTGAAGACAAAAAGGGCAGGGGATACACCGGGGAGCTGTTTTTT.

This clone appeared a single time. CDR3: CASSFLRGELVKTVNEQFF. The CDR3 DNA reads TGTGCCAGCAGCTTCCTTAGGGGGGAGTTAGTGAAAACAGTTAATGAGCAGTTCTTC. V is TRBV7-9 and J is TRBJ2-1; either TRBD1 or TRBD2 may fit D (6 bases each). Germline CDR1 and CDR2: SEHNR and FQNEAQ (reference sequence). The V end lost 3 bases, the J end lost 7 bases, and 28 bases lay between the germline ends. CDR3 length: 19 amino acids.

The chain employs TRBV7-6 and TRBJ1-1, with 9 bases aligning to TRBD1. The V gene's germline CDR1 is SGHVS and CDR2 FNYEAQ. Trimming cost V 3 bases and J 2 bases; bases outside gene matches: 4. The CDR3 runs 15 residues. The CDR3, as DNA: TGTGCCAGCAGCTTGACGACAGGGGGAAACACTGAAGCTTTCTTT. Translation gives CASSLTTGGNTEAFF.

V gene TRBV12-5 combines with J gene TRBJ1-1; no definite D call. The V gene lost 6 bases and the J gene lost 6 bases, with 14 bases spanning the gap. The germline V gene has CDR1 LGHNT and CDR2 FRNRAP. CDR3 length: 13 residues. CDR3 region: CASGPPDRAEAFF. CDR3 nucleotides: TGTGCTAGTGGCCCCCCAGATCGGGCTGAAGCTTTCTTT.

V and J are TRBV7-9 and TRBJ1-4; D is unclear. Trimming took off 2 bases at V and 0 bases at J, with 19 bases between the two ends. The CDR3 consists of 19 residues. Germline CDR1 and CDR2: SEHNR and FQNEAQ (reference sequence). The CDR3 region has the DNA TGTGCCAGCAGCTTACGAAGAAAGGTGGCAGTTGCAACTAATGAAAAACTGTTTTTT. It encodes CASSLRRKVAVATNEKLFF. Supplemented by reference TRBV7-9 and TRBJ1-4, the full variable domain reads DTGVSQNPRHKITKRGQNVTFRCDPISEHNRLYWYRQTLGQGPEFLTYFQNEAQLEKSRLLSDRFSAERPKGSFSTLEIQRTEQGDSAMYLCASSLRRKVAVATNEKLFFGSGTQLSVL.

This clone has just a few counts. The J gene is TRBJ1-5, the V gene TRBV5-1; TRBD1 aligns across 9 bases. This CDR3 is built from 15 residues. Germline V gives CDR1 SGHRS, CDR2 YFSETQ. J gave up 3 bases and V 2 bases, and 3 bases lay outside the gene matches. CDR3 protein: CASSLQGAYNQPQHF. In DNA, the CDR3 is TGCGCCAGCAGCTTACAGGGGGCATACAATCAGCCCCAGCATTTT.

The chain recombines TRBV7-9 with TRBJ1-5; 9 positions match TRBD1. The CDR3 is made up of 15 amino acids. Per germline, CDR1 SEHNR and CDR2 FQNEAQ (reference sequence). Germline trimming cut 4 bases from V and 6 bases from J; bases unmatched to any gene: 7. This chain's CDR3 is CASSSGTGTGQPQHF. The CDR3 nucleotides read TGTGCCAGCAGCTCCGGGACAGGGACCGGTCAGCCCCAGCATTTT.

V is TRBV11-3 and J is TRBJ2-1; the match to TRBD2 covers 11 bases. This CDR3 spans 16 amino acids. With V trimmed by 5 bases and J by 8 bases, 11 bases remained unmatched. Germline CDR1 is SGHNT and CDR2 is YENEEA. The CDR3 region is CASSPPTSGRVDEQFF. CDR3 DNA: TGTGCCAGCAGCCCCCCAACTAGCGGGAGAGTTGATGAGCAGTTCTTC.

The chain recombines TRBV28 with TRBJ1-1, with TRBD1 identical over 8 bases. Germline loops: CDR1 MDHEN, CDR2 SYDVKM. V lost 3 bases and J lost 5; bases outside the gene matches: 8. CDR3 length: 15 amino acids. The CDR3 here is CASSFPDRVWTEAFF. The CDR3 DNA follows: TGTGCCAGCAGTTTCCCGGACAGGGTGTGGACTGAAGCTTTCTTT.

The CDR3 spells CASSFRSGSWADTQYF. CDR3 DNA sequence: TGCGCCAGCAGCTTTAGGAGCGGGAGCTGGGCAGATACGCAGTATTTT. J is TRBJ2-3 and V is TRBV5-1, with 8 bases fitting TRBD2. This CDR3 region has 16 residues. Germline V gene data show CDR1 as SGHRS and CDR2 as YFSETQ. The ends lost 2 bases at V and 4 bases at J; junction bases unmatched: 9.

The J gene is TRBJ1-2, the V gene TRBV12-3 or TRBV12-4; D is unresolved. Trimming shortened V by 3 bases and J by 8 bases, and 7 bases separated the two germline ends. This CDR3 has 11 amino acids. The DNA of the CDR3 is TGTGCCAGCAGTTTCTCAAAAGGCTACACCTTC. Its protein is CASSFSKGYTF.

The J gene is TRBJ1-5, the V gene TRBV18, with D hard to call. Germline loops: CDR1 KGHSH, CDR2 LQKENI. V lost 4 bases and J 6 bases, leaving 10 bases between the germline ends. There are 13 residues in the CDR3. The chain's CDR3 is CASSLTDFQPQHF. The DNA of the CDR3 is TGTGCCAGCTCACTGACGGACTTTCAGCCCCAGCATTTT.

The chain uses TRBV9 and TRBJ2-7, with D unresolved. The V end lost 4 bases, the J end lost 3 bases, and 17 bases lay between the germline ends. CDR1 and CDR2 (germline): SGDLS, YYNGEE. The CDR3 totals 15 residues. The CDR3 region is CASSPGFPPNYEQYF. The CDR3 DNA sequence: TGTGCCAGCAGCCCTGGTTTTCCCCCCAACTACGAGCAGTACTTC.

The chain combines TRBV6-1 with TRBJ1-5; no clear D. Germline CDR1 and CDR2: MNHNS and SASEGT. This CDR3 has 15 amino acids. V shed 1 base and J shed 4 bases, with 11 bases lying between them. The CDR3 sequence is CASSEVASVNQPQHF. The CDR3 DNA follows: TGTGCCAGCAGTGAAGTTGCCTCAGTTAATCAGCCCCAGCATTTT.

The V gene is TRBV7-6, the J gene TRBJ2-1, with D unresolved. The ends were cut back, 3 bases at V and 1 base at J, with 10 bases in the middle. Germline CDR1 and CDR2: SGHVS and FNYEAQ. The CDR3 has 15 residues. The DNA of the CDR3 is TGTGCCAGCAGCTTCCGATCGTCTTCCTACAATGAGCAGTTCTTC. Amino acids: CASSFRSSSYNEQFF. Based on the CDR3 plus reference TRBV7-6 and TRBJ2-1, the full variable domain is GAGVSQSPRYKVTKRGQDVALRCDPISGHVSLYWYRQALGQGPEFLTYFNYEAQQDKSGLPNDRFSAERPEGSISTLTIQRTEQRDSAMYRCASSFRSSSYNEQFFGPGTRLTVL.

This sequence joins TRBV19 and TRBJ1-6, with D tentatively TRBD1 (5 bases). With 5 bases removed from V and 5 bases from J, the gap between germline ends came to 10 bases. The CDR3 has 14 residues. Looked up from germline, CDR1 is LNHDA and CDR2 is SQIVND (reference sequence). CDR3 in amino acids: CASSWGTDNSPLHF. The CDR3 nucleotides read TGTGCCAGTAGTTGGGGGACGGATAATTCACCCCTCCACTTT.

The chain couples TRBV3-1 (or the pseudogene TRBV3-2) to TRBJ2-2; 7 bases fit TRBD1. The CDR3 has 14 residues. V was clipped by 4 bases and J by 8 bases; unmatched bases: 7. Per the germline V gene, CDR1 is LGHDT and CDR2 is YNNKEL (reference sequence). The CDR3 nucleotides are TGTGCCAGCAGCCCCCGACAGGGTAAGGGGGAGCTGTTTTTT. Its protein is CASSPRQGKGELFF.

V and J are TRBV4-1 and TRBJ1-4; TRBD1 is a possible D gene (5 bases). CDR1 and CDR2 (germline): MGHRA, YSYEKL. The CDR3 runs to 16 residues. Trimming pared 3 bases from V and 5 bases from J, leaving 16 bases between. This CDR3 is CASSHPQGLANEKLFF. The CDR3 DNA follows: TGCGCCAGCAGCCATCCCCAGGGCTTAGCGAATGAAAAACTGTTTTTT.